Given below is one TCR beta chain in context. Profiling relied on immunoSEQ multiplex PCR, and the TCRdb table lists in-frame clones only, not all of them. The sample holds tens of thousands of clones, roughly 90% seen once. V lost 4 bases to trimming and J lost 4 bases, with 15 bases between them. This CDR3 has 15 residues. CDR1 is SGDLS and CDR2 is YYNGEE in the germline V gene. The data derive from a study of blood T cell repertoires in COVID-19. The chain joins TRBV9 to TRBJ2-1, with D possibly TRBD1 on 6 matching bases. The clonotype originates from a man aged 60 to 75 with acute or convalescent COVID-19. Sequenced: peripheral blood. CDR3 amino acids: CASSPQGTQYNEQFF. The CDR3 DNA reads TGTGCCAGCAGCCCCCAGGGGACACAATACAATGAGCAGTTCTTC.